What follows describes a single TCR beta chain. CDR1 and CDR2 (germline): MGHRA, YSYEKL. The CDR3 totals 15 residues. V dropped 5 bases and J dropped 1 base, with 11 bases sitting between them. Generated by immunoSEQ multiplex PCR, the TCRdb table keeps only in-frame clones and is missing some. The sample shows some 150,000 clones, approximately 75% of them seen only once. This record belongs to a study of cytotoxic CD8 clonotypes in ibrutinib-treated CLL. Study details: It was after a median about twelve months of treatment, range 6 to 36, that response samples were taken.

Sequenced material: PBMCs, taken after 12 months of ibrutinib treatment. The chain couples TRBV4-1 to TRBJ2-2; D is ambiguous. The TCR sequence derives from a human donor with chronic lymphocytic leukemia. The CDR3 DNA follows: TGCGCCAGCAGCTCAGCAGTGGTGAACACCGGGGAGCTGTTTTTT. This codes for CASSSAVVNTGELFF.